Here is one T cell receptor (beta chain) with its context. Its antigen is unidentified. The sample is drawn from a study of T-cell memory formation after mild COVID-19. Turning to the study itself: Among the donors, TCR clusters were largely specific to each donor. Whole-study findings and limits: Prior to infection, memory already included some responding clones, suggesting cross-reactive memory joined. Clones shrinking between day 15 and 85 showed a balanced CD4/CD8 split, and those that grew later tilted toward CD4+.

The 5'RACE method, run with constant-segment primers, produced TCR alpha and TCR beta cDNA libraries (carrying sample barcodes and UMIs). Via MiXCR, TCRdb re-called the 5' RACE reads, giving one row per CDR3 protein. The sample has more than 300,000 distinct CDR3 sequences; roughly an eighth are singletons. The specimen was PBMCs or a T cell subset sorted from them (not recorded which). The sequence was obtained from a man younger than 35 who had mild COVID-19 (a few samples of this study predate the infection). Cell type and time point are not known.

The DNA for the CDR3 is TGCGCCAGCAGCCCGGATACTGGGGCCAACGTCCTGACTTTC. It specifies CASSPDTGANVLTF. This chain links TRBV5-1 with TRBJ2-6; D not resolved. V lost 4 bases and J lost 2, with 7 bases in between. Germline CDR1 SGHRS, CDR2 YFSETQ. The CDR3 covers 14 residues.